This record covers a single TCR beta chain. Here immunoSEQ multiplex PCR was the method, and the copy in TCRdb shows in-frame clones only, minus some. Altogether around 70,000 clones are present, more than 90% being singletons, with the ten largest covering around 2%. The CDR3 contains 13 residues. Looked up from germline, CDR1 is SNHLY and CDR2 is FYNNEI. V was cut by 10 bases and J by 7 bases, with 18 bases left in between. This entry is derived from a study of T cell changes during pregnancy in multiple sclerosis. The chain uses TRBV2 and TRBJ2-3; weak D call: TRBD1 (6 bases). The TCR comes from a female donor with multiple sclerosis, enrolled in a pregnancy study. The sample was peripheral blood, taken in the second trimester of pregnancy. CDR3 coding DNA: TGTGCCATACGGACTCCCTGGGGGCATACGCAGTATTTT. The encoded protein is CAIRTPWGHTQYF. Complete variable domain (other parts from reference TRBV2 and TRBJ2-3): EPEVTQTPSHQVTQMGQEVILRCVPISNHLYFYWYRQILGQKVEFLVSFYNNEISEKSEIFDDQFSVERPDGSNFTLKIRSTKLEDSAMYFCAIRTPWGHTQYFGPGTRLTVL.